The source of this T cell receptor beta chain is a study of blood T cell repertoires in COVID-19 (dated by TCRdb to 2020 to 2021). In the study overall: Samples from collaborators originated in the United States, Italy and Spain and spanned both the acute and convalescent phases of COVID-19. The material from the prospective study consisted of cDNA or gDNA derived from T cells, B-cell-depleted T cells, or PBMCs. Deeply sampled blood TCRbeta repertoires from subjects exposed to, actively infected with, or recovered from COVID-19 were included in the dataset. The repertoires were made available in a free public database intended to serve as a resource for research on the immune response to SARS-CoV-2. Samples were obtained from the ongoing ImmuneRACE study (first 160 participants) and from over 1,000 subjects provided by 6 global collaborators. Sample metadata almost always included a de-identified subject ID, COVID-19 status, age in years and sex. Where available, HLA class I and class II types were obtained from metadata supplied by the sample provider rather than from assay-based typing. What the authors observed across the whole study: The quantity of clinical and demographic metadata differed by source and by participant and was supplied without curation.

The collaborating institutions used their own protocols to collect whole blood in K2EDTA tubes. Collaborator samples were shipped for TCRbeta analysis as frozen whole blood, isolated PBMCs, or DNA extracted from either sample type. Comments on this clone: Its cognate antigen has yet to be identified. Base quality data are lacking; no much larger clone is found one base away.

TCRbeta CDR3 regions were amplified from genomic DNA using the immunoSEQ Assay, a bias-controlled multiplex PCR. Per the authors' processing: The number of nucleated cells in each sample was estimated from the amplification of reference gene primers within the assay. To quantify the absolute abundance of each unique TCRbeta CDR3 rearrangement, sequence reads were collapsed and filtered. Productive Simpson clonality was computed per sample as the square root of Simpson's diversity index over productive rearrangements. TCRdb took this table from immuneACCESS and kept in-frame rearrangements with V and J called. Such tables lack part of the clones; where checked against another copy, unresolved V genes explain under half of the gap, and the rest is unexplained. V and J calls and clone size are given by that table; D and trimming were obtained from the DNA. In all, the sample holds over 200,000 clones, and about 90% of those were seen once. Of the sample, roughly 2% is held by the ten largest clones.

Based on the germline V gene, the CDR1 and CDR2 sequences are SGHTA and FQGNSA. The CDR3 runs 18 residues from the cysteine to the phenylalanine. CDR3 DNA only is kept here, 54 bases in frame from base 1. V lost 1 base and J lost 3 bases; the stretch between them is 20 bases long. Sequenced input: peripheral blood. This clonotype was sampled from a man in his forties with active or convalescent COVID-19. The chain is encoded by TRBV7-2 joined to TRBJ2-3; a tentative D match to TRBD2 spans 5 bases. The CDR3 region reads CASSLEGLATFGTDTQYF. The DNA is as follows: TGTGCCAGCAGCTTAGAAGGGCTAGCCACCTTTGGGACAGATACGCAGTATTTT.